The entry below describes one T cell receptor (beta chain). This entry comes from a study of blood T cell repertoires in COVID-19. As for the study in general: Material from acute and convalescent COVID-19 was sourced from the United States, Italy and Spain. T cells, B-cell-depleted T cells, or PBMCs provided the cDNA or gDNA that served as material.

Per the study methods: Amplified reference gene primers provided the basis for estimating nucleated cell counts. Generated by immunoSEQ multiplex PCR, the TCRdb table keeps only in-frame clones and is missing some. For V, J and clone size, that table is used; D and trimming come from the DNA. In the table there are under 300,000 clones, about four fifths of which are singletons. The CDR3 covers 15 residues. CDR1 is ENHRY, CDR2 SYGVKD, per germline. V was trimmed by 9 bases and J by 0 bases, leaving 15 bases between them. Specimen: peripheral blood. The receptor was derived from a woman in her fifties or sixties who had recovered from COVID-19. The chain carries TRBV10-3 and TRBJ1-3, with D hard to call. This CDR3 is CAIRSGLSSGNTIYF. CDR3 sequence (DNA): TGTGCCATTCGGAGCGGACTTTCCTCTGGAAACACCATATATTTT.